This T cell receptor beta chain originates from a study of OX40 agonist ivuxolimab in advanced cancers. Study in general: Prior therapy, whether anti-PD-1, anti-PD-L1 or anti-CTLA-4, was allowed, and roughly 40% had some. Findings and limits, study-wide: It was also the case that some nonresponders had low normalized T-cell clonal expansion.

Here immunoSEQ multiplex PCR was the method, and the copy in TCRdb shows in-frame clones only, minus some. The sample has about 24,000 clones; roughly 93% are singletons. Trimming removed 3 bases at V and 11 bases at J, with 19 bases between. Germline CDR1 and CDR2: MNHNS and SASEGT. This CDR3 region has 15 residues. As to this clone: Its antigen is as yet unknown.

The cohort excluded patients with autoimmune disease history or systemic immunosuppression. Baseline was the first blood sampling point, followed by cycle 4 day 1 and cycle 7 day 1. The receptor was derived from an adult with an advanced solid tumor such as melanoma, head and neck, liver or kidney cancer. This material consisted of CD4+ or CD8+ T cells sorted from blood, taken in a trial of the OX40 agonist ivuxolimab. The rearrangement uses TRBV6-1 and TRBJ1-4; weak D call: TRBD1 (6 bases). In nucleotides, the CDR3 is TGTGCCAGCAGTGATATCGGAAGGGGGGATTTGAAACTGTTTTTT. This encodes CASSDIGRGDLKLFF.